Below, one T cell receptor beta chain is given with its context. Its specificity is not known. The data are from a study of response to subunit inactivated influenza vaccine. Findings and limits, study-wide: Each seasonal influenza vaccination, the authors suggested, recruits few new T cells.

The CDR3 extends over 18 amino acids. Germline V gene data show CDR1 as SGHAT and CDR2 as FQNNGV. Losses at the gene ends were 0 bases for V and 1 base for J; bases not matched to a gene: 7. Via MiXCR, TCRdb re-called the RT-PCR reads, giving one row per CDR3 protein. The sample has hundreds of thousands of distinct CDR3 sequences, around 13% seen once. The chain uses TRBV11-2 and TRBJ2-7, with 12 positions matching TRBD2. The sequenced sample was PBMCs from blood, obtained about 14 days before vaccination. The sequence was collected from a man aged 45-65 years who received an inactivated influenza vaccine. The CDR3 nucleotides are TGTGCCAGCAGCTTAGAGAGACTAGCGGGGGCCCGGTCCTACGAGCAGTACTTC. This codes for CASSLERLAGARSYEQYF. The whole variable domain, filled in from reference TRBV11-2 and TRBJ2-7, reads EAGVAQSPRYKIIEKRQSVAFWCNPISGHATLYWYQQILGQGPKLLIQFQNNGVVDDSQLPKDRFSAERLKGVDSTLKIQPAKLEDSAVYLCASSLERLAGARSYEQYFGPGTRLTVT.